The rows below give T cell receptor beta chains drawn from one sample of a study of molecular identifiers for immune sequencing clone quantification. Each CDR3 protein gets one entry after TCRdb re-called the PCR reads with MiXCR. Altogether over 8,000 distinct CDR3 sequences are present, approximately 20% being singletons, with the ten largest covering roughly 1.8%. The specimen sequenced was naive CD8+ T cells from blood, with Jurkat cell RNA spiked in. The source is a human donor in good health. Some libraries in this study had Jurkat cell RNA spiked in. Both conserved end residues are part of each CDR3. The D gene is left open where the match is weak. Clone sizes are given selectively: once, few, many, or a class where the clone is expanded.

J gene: TRBJ2-3
clone size: NA
D gene: NA
V gene: TRBV19
CDR3 protein: CASTTAPDSVGGDTQYF
CDR3 DNA: TGTGCCAGTACCACAGCCCCGGATAGCGTGGGCGGAGATACGCAGTATTTT

J gene: TRBJ2-1
clone size: NA
D gene: TRBD2
V gene: TRBV20-1
CDR3 protein: CSAPGLAGGAPYNEQFF
CDR3 DNA: TGCAGTGCTCCGGGACTAGCGGGAGGTGCCCCCTACAATGAGCAGTTCTTC

J gene: TRBJ1-1
clone size: few
D gene: NA
V gene: TRBV12-3/TRBV12-4
CDR3 protein: CAIDERGDTEAFF
CDR3 DNA: TGTGCCATAGATGAAAGGGGGGACACTGAAGCTTTCTTT

J gene: TRBJ1-2
clone size: few
D gene: NA
V gene: TRBV5-6
CDR3 protein: CASSAPVGGIGNYGYTF
CDR3 DNA: TGTGCCAGCAGCGCTCCGGTTGGAGGGATCGGTAACTATGGCTACACCTTC

J gene: TRBJ2-7
clone size: medium-sized
D gene: NA
V gene: TRBV4-1
CDR3 protein: CASSPLAETYEQYF
CDR3 DNA: TGCGCCAGCAGCCCGCTCGCGGAAACCTACGAGCAGTACTTC

J gene: TRBJ2-2
clone size: medium-sized
D gene: NA
V gene: TRBV27
CDR3 protein: CASSLRRLENTGELFF
CDR3 DNA: TGTGCCAGCAGTTTAAGGCGTTTGGAAAACACCGGGGAGCTGTTTTTT

J gene: TRBJ1-1
clone size: NA
D gene: NA
V gene: TRBV12-3/TRBV12-4
CDR3 protein: CASSHKNTEAFF
CDR3 DNA: TGTGCCAGCAGCCACAAGAACACTGAAGCTTTCTTT

J gene: TRBJ1-1
clone size: medium-sized
D gene: NA
V gene: TRBV6-5
CDR3 protein: CASSYQGPLATEAFF
CDR3 DNA: TGTGCCAGCAGTTACCAGGGACCTCTCGCCACTGAAGCTTTCTTT

J gene: TRBJ2-3
clone size: few
D gene: NA
V gene: TRBV6-5
CDR3 protein: CASSYSAGSSTDTQYF
CDR3 DNA: TGTGCCAGCAGTTACTCGGCAGGCTCTAGCACAGATACGCAGTATTTT

J gene: TRBJ1-1
clone size: many
D gene: NA
V gene: TRBV7-9
CDR3 protein: CASTHENGEVLNTEAFF
CDR3 DNA: TGTGCCAGCACCCACGAAAATGGGGAGGTCTTGAACACTGAAGCTTTCTTT

J gene: TRBJ2-5
clone size: medium-sized
D gene: NA
V gene: TRBV7-6
CDR3 protein: CASSHRLDGETQYF
CDR3 DNA: TGTGCCAGCAGCCACCGACTAGACGGTGAGACCCAGTACTTC

J gene: TRBJ2-5
clone size: few
D gene: NA
V gene: TRBV7-6
CDR3 protein: CASSLVRVVETQYF
CDR3 DNA: TGTGCCAGCAGCTTAGTTAGGGTGGTTGAGACCCAGTACTTC

J gene: TRBJ2-3
clone size: NA
D gene: NA
V gene: TRBV7-3
CDR3 protein: CASSPRAGYSTDTQYF
CDR3 DNA: TGTGCCAGCAGCCCCAGAGCGGGCTACAGCACAGATACGCAGTATTTT

J gene: TRBJ2-7
clone size: few
D gene: TRBD1
V gene: TRBV4-1
CDR3 protein: CASSQADRGSYEQYF
CDR3 DNA: TGCGCCAGCAGCCAAGCGGACAGGGGGTCCTACGAGCAGTACTTC